This T cell receptor (beta chain) was observed in a study of T cell responses to AZD1222 COVID-19 vaccine. TCRdb keeps only in-frame clones here, not all; method: immunoSEQ multiplex PCR. Of about 140,000 clones listed, approximately 92% are singletons. CDR1 and CDR2 (germline): LNHNV, YYDKDF (reference sequence). With 4 bases removed from V and 2 bases from J, the gap between germline ends came to 21 bases. The CDR3 sequence is 18 residues long. Second-dose intervals near 4 or 12 weeks were combined. The specimen comprised peripheral blood, sampled 28 days after the second AZD1222 dose. The clonotype was recovered from an adult who received the AZD1222 COVID-19 vaccine. The chain is built from TRBV15 and TRBJ1-5, with D possibly being TRBD1 (6 bases). The CDR3 loop reads CATSNPAGASLRNQPQHF. As DNA, the CDR3 is TGTGCCACCAGCAACCCCGCGGGGGCCTCCCTACGCAATCAGCCCCAGCATTTT.